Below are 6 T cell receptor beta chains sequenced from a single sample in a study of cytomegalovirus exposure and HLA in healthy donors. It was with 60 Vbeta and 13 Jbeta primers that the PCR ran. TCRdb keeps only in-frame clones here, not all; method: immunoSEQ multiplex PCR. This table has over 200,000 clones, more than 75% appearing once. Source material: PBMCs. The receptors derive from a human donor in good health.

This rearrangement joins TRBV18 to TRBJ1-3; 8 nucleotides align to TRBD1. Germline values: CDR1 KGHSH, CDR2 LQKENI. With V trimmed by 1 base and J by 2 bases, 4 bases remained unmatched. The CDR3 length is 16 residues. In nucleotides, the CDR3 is TGTGCCAGCTCACCACAGGAACAGGGGGCTGGAAACACCATATATTTT. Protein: CASSPQEQGAGNTIYF.

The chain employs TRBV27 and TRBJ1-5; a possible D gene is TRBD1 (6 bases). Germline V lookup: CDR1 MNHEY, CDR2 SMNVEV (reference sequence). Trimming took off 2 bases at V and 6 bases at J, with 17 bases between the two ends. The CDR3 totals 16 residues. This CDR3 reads CASSLGAGALPQPQHF. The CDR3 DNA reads TGTGCCAGCAGTTTAGGGGCAGGGGCGCTACCTCAGCCCCAGCATTTT.

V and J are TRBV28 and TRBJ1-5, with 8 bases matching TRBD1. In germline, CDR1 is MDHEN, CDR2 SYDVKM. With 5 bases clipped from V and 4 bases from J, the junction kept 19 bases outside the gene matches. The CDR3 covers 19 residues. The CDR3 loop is CASSPTFWTGRVVNQPQHF. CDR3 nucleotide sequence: TGTGCCAGCAGTCCGACCTTCTGGACAGGGCGTGTTGTAAATCAGCCCCAGCATTTT.

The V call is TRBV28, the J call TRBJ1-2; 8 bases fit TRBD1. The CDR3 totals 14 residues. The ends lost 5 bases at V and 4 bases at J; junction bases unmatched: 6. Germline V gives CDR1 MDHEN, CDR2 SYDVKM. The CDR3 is CASSLGQGGYGYTF. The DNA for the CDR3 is TGTGCCAGCAGTCTCGGACAGGGAGGCTATGGCTACACCTTC.

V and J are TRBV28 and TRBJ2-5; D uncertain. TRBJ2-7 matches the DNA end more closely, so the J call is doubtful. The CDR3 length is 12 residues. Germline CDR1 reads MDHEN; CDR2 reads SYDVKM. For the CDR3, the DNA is TGTGCCAGCAGTCTTAGCTCCTACGAGCAGTACTTC. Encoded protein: CASSLSSYEQYF.

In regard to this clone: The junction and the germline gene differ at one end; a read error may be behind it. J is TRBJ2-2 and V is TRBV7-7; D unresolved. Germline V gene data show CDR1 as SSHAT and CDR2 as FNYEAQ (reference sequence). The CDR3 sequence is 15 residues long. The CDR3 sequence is CASSFYGVNTGELFF. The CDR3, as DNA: TGTGCTAGCAGCTTCTACGGTGTGAACACCGGGGAGCTGTTTTTT.